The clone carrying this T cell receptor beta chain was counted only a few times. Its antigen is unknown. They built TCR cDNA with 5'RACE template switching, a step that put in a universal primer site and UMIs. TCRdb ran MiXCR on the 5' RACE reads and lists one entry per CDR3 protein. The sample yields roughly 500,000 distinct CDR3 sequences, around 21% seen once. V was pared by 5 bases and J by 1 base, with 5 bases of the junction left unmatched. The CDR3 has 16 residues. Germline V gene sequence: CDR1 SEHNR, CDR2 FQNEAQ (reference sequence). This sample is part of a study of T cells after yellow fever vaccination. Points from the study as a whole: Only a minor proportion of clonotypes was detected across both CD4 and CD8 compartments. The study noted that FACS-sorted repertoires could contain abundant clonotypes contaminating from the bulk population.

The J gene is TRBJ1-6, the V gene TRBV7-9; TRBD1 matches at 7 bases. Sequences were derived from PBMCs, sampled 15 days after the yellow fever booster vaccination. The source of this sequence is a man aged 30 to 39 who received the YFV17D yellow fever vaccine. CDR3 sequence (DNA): TGTGCCAGCAGCCGACGACAGGGTTCCTATAATTCACCCCTCCACTTT. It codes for CASSRRQGSYNSPLHF.